These 21 T cell receptor beta chains were sequenced from one sample in a study of response to subunit inactivated influenza vaccine. TCRdb called the RT-PCR reads again in MiXCR, with one record for every CDR3 protein. The sample lists about 650,000 distinct CDR3 sequences, approximately 14% occurring once. The input for sequencing was PBMCs from blood, taken 12 days after vaccination. The receptors originated from a man in his fifties who received an inactivated influenza vaccine.

This clonotype was detected a few times. The rearrangement joins TRBV7-3 to TRBJ2-2; unclear D gene. Germline values: CDR1 SGHTA, CDR2 FQGTGA. The CDR3 length is 13 residues. Between the trimmed V and J ends, which lost 6 bases and 4 bases, there was a span of 9 bases. CDR3 region: CASSRASTGELFF. CDR3 nucleotides: TGTGCCAGCAGTCGGGCTAGCACCGGGGAGCTGTTTTTT.

The chain couples TRBV9 to TRBJ2-7; weak D call: TRBD2 (6 bases). The CDR3 consists of 14 residues. Deletions cut 1 base from V and 2 bases from J, with 10 bases between. Germline-derived CDR1 and CDR2 are SGDLS and YYNGEE. CDR3 sequence: CASSVRDFPYEQYF. Here the CDR3 DNA reads TGTGCCAGCAGCGTACGGGACTTCCCCTACGAGCAGTACTTC.

J is TRBJ2-1 and V is TRBV12-3 or TRBV12-4; 7 nucleotides line up with TRBD1. There are 14 residues in the CDR3. The V segment lost 7 bases and the J segment 4 bases; nucleotides outside the gene matches: 7. In nucleotides, the CDR3 is TGTGCCAGCACTACAGGGGAAGGTTACAATGAGCAGTTCTTC. Translating it yields CASTTGEGYNEQFF.

This clonotype came up a few times. The chain employs TRBV12-3 or TRBV12-4 and TRBJ2-3, with a weak D call TRBD2 (6 bases). Trimming stripped 6 bases from V and 2 bases from J, with 9 bases between. This CDR3 has 13 amino acids. CDR3 in DNA: TGTGCCAGCAGAAGCGGGCCCACAGATACGCAGTATTTT. Its protein is CASRSGPTDTQYF.

The V gene is TRBV11-1, the J gene TRBJ2-1; 8 bases map to TRBD1. Germline loops: CDR1 SGHAT, CDR2 FQDESV (reference sequence). The CDR3 loop spans 18 amino acids. V was clipped by 3 bases and J by 3 bases; unmatched bases: 13. CDR3 region: CASSFPPLRTGFYNEQFF. Written as DNA, the CDR3 is TGTGCCAGCAGCTTTCCTCCCCTAAGGACAGGGTTCTACAATGAGCAGTTCTTC.

This clonotype was counted a few times. The chain has TRBV7-2 and TRBJ2-2, with 13 bases aligning to TRBD2. The CDR3 consists of 16 residues. Trimming took 3 bases from V and 7 from J; bases not matched to a gene: 5. Germline V gives CDR1 SGHTA, CDR2 FQGNSA. DNA for the CDR3: TGTGCCAGCAGCTTCCGACTAGCGGGAGGTGGCGGGGAGCTGTTTTTT. Translation gives CASSFRLAGGGGELFF.

There are a few counts of this clonotype. The chain employs TRBV5-6 and TRBJ2-7, with D possibly being TRBD1 or TRBD2 (5 bases each). V lost 4 bases and J lost 2, with 16 bases in between. CDR1 SGHDT and CDR2 YYEEEE come from the germline V gene. The CDR3 sequence is 15 residues long. Here the CDR3 reads CASSITGTLTYEQYF. The CDR3 nucleotides read TGTGCCAGCAGCATCACCGGGACCTTAACCTACGAGCAGTACTTC.

This clonotype has more than one count but fewer than ten. V and J are TRBV10-3 and TRBJ1-2; D not resolved. Germline values: CDR1 ENHRY, CDR2 SYGVKD. The V end lost 0 bases, the J end lost 8 bases, and 7 bases lay between the germline ends. The CDR3 contains 12 residues. The CDR3 nucleotides read TGTGCCATCAGTGAGTCGGCAAGGGGCTACACCTTC. Amino acid sequence: CAISESARGYTF.

Worth noting for this clonotype: A read error may account for a junction end that differs from germline. The V gene is TRBV6-5, the J gene TRBJ2-3; D might be TRBD1 or TRBD2, each matching 6 bases. The CDR3 is 13 amino acids. Germline CDR1 and CDR2: MNHEY and SVGAGI. In nucleotides, the CDR3 is TGTGCCAGCAGTTACTCACTAGGGGGGAAAACTATTTTT. The encoded protein is CASSYSLGGKTIF.

A few counts support this clonotype. The DNA for the CDR3 is TGTGCCAGCAGCTCTAGCGGGTTCATGGAGACCCAGTACTTC. Its translation is CASSSSGFMETQYF. This chain connects TRBV7-9 to TRBJ2-5, with 8 bases fitting TRBD2. The CDR3 extends over 14 amino acids. CDR1 is SEHNR, CDR2 FQNEAQ, per germline (reference sequence). V shed 4 bases, J shed 5 bases, and the junction held 6 bases outside the gene matches. Using reference TRBV7-9 and TRBJ2-5 for the parts outside the CDR3, the full variable domain is DTGVSQNPRHKITKRGQNVTFRCDPISEHNRLYWYRQTLGQGPEFLTYFQNEAQLEKSRLLSDRFSAERPKGSFSTLEIQRTEQGDSAMYLCASSSSGFMETQYFGPGTRLLVL.

The chain joins TRBV19 to TRBJ2-2; TRBD2 might be the D (5 bases). With 7 bases removed from V and 1 base from J, the gap between germline ends came to 7 bases. This CDR3 spans 13 amino acids. Germline assignment: CDR1 LNHDA and CDR2 SQIVND (reference sequence). This chain's CDR3 is CASIRGNTGELFF. In nucleotides, the CDR3 is TGTGCCAGTATCCGGGGGAACACCGGGGAGCTGTTTTTT.

The chain recombines TRBV2 with TRBJ2-1; 8 bases agree with TRBD1. This CDR3 spans 15 amino acids. J was trimmed by 5 bases and V by 6 bases; bases with no gene match: 9. Germline V gene lookup returns CDR1 SNHLY and CDR2 FYNNEI. The CDR3 nucleotides are TGTGCCAGCAGCGTCGGACAGGGTGGAAACAATGAGCAGTTCTTC. This sequence encodes CASSVGQGGNNEQFF.

This clonotype was seen a handful of times. The J gene is TRBJ2-5, the V gene TRBV12-3 or TRBV12-4; 7 bases line up with TRBD1. The CDR3 loop spans 15 amino acids. Trimming cost V 7 bases and J 1 base; bases outside gene matches: 9. The CDR3 coding sequence is TGTGCCAGCACTCCATCGGGACAGACCCAAGAGACCCAGTACTTC. As protein: CASTPSGQTQETQYF.

Regarding this clonotype: An end of the junction does not agree with germline; a read error may underlie this. The chain uses TRBV2 and TRBJ2-5; D uncertain. Germline CDR1 is SNHLY and CDR2 is FYNNEI. This CDR3 region has 11 residues. CDR3 in amino acids: CPSSPQETQYF. The CDR3 coding sequence is TGTCCCAGCAGTCCCCAAGAGACCCAGTACTTC.

This clonotype occurred a few times. This chain connects TRBV4-2 to TRBJ2-7; TRBD2 matches 11 bases. Germline CDR1 and CDR2: LGHNA and YNFKEQ. Germline trimming cut 1 base from V and 4 bases from J; bases unmatched to any gene: 9. The CDR3 runs to 17 residues. The CDR3 sequence: CASSQATLAGVAYEQYF. The CDR3 DNA reads as TGTGCCAGCAGCCAAGCCACACTAGCGGGAGTCGCGTACGAGCAGTACTTC.

This clonotype occurred many times. The chain carries TRBV4-2 and TRBJ2-1, with 11 bases matching TRBD2. Germline assignment: CDR1 LGHNA and CDR2 YNFKEQ. The CDR3 spans 20 residues. V lost 1 base to trimming and J lost 0 bases; unmatched junction nucleotides: 11. CDR3 in amino acids: CASSQVSLAGGSSSYNEQFF. CDR3 sequence (DNA): TGTGCCAGCAGCCAAGTGAGCCTAGCGGGAGGTTCCAGCTCCTACAATGAGCAGTTCTTC.

This clonotype was seen only once. This chain links TRBV12-3 or TRBV12-4 with TRBJ1-1; D might be TRBD1 (6 bases). The CDR3 is made up of 13 amino acids. The V end lost 3 bases, the J end lost 10 bases, and 15 bases lay between the germline ends. The CDR3 sequence is CASSLGGGRLAFF. The DNA of the CDR3 is TGTGCCAGCAGTTTGGGAGGGGGTAGGCTAGCTTTCTTT.

V usage is TRBV20-1 and J usage is TRBJ2-1, with 12 bases aligning to TRBD2. Trimming took 1 base from V and 0 from J; bases not matched to a gene: 4. The germline V gene has CDR1 DFQATT and CDR2 SNEGSKA (reference sequence). There are 17 residues in the CDR3. CDR3 region: CSARALAGGGSYNEQFF. CDR3 DNA: TGCAGTGCTAGAGCACTAGCGGGGGGCGGCTCCTACAATGAGCAGTTCTTC.

The chain joins TRBV27 to TRBJ2-7; possibly TRBD1 for D (5 bases). In germline, CDR1 is MNHEY, CDR2 SMNVEV (reference sequence). The CDR3 totals 13 residues. The CDR3 sequence is CVTQAGWVGEQYF. The CDR3 coding sequence is TGTGTCACCCAAGCAGGGTGGGTTGGCGAGCAGTACTTC.

The chain employs TRBV4-3 and TRBJ2-6; tentative D call: TRBD2 (5 bases). Trimming cost V 0 bases and J 2 bases, with 8 bases left between them. Germline CDR1 reads LGHNA; CDR2 reads YSLEER. This CDR3 is 16 amino acids long. The CDR3, as DNA: TGCGCCAGCAGCCAAGAATTCGGGGCTGGGGCCAACGTCCTGACTTTC. Protein: CASSQEFGAGANVLTF.

The genes are TRBV6-1 and TRBJ2-2; TRBD2 agrees at 8 bases. V dropped 6 bases and J dropped 2; count of bases not matched to a gene: 8. This CDR3 contains 16 residues. Germline V gives CDR1 MNHNS, CDR2 SASEGT. The chain's CDR3 is CASRGLAGGNTGELFF. The CDR3 nucleotides are TGTGCCAGCAGAGGTCTAGCGGGCGGAAACACCGGGGAGCTGTTTTTT.